This TCR beta chain originates from a study of cytomegalovirus exposure and HLA in healthy donors. Background on the study: HLA-typed donors contributed 65 million to 95 million unique TCRs, which were held in an early data release.

This clone was counted once. Its antigen is unidentified. V was clipped by 3 bases and J by 3 bases, with 15 bases between them. Looked up from germline, CDR1 is MNHEY and CDR2 is SMNVEV (reference sequence). This CDR3 comprises 16 residues. Study-level results: Reportedly, cytomegalovirus status was diagnosed with high sensitivity and specificity. In a later analysis, at a false discovery rate of 0.05, 15,000 to 20,000 TCR beta sequences matched HLA alleles.

The primer mix had 60 Vbeta and 13 Jbeta primers. Assay used: immunoSEQ multiplex PCR; TCRdb lists only in-frame clones, some missing. The sample contains almost 200,000 clones, 75% to 85% of which appear only once. Sequencing was carried out using PBMCs. The rearrangement links TRBV27 to TRBJ1-5; D ambiguous. This receptor was taken from a male donor in good health and CMV-seropositive. The CDR3 is CASSFGAGGHNQPQHF. Here the CDR3 DNA reads TGTGCCAGCAGTTTCGGTGCGGGAGGGCACAATCAGCCCCAGCATTTT.